The 18 T cell receptor beta chains presented below share a single source sample, sequenced in a study of T cell repertoires in cytomegalovirus infection. From the reads, TCRdb called clonotypes with MiXCR, one entry per CDR3 protein. Among roughly 120,000 distinct CDR3 sequences listed, over 9.5% were seen once. The antigens of these receptors remain unknown. The sample was PBMCs, sequenced either directly or after in vitro stimulation (not recorded which). These receptors all stem from a human donor in good health (CMV status not recorded). Some clones in this sample may be carry-over from other donors' samples.

The CDR3 sequence: CASSFGVTNNEQFF. As DNA, the CDR3 is TGTGCCAGCAGCTTTGGTGTCACGAACAATGAGCAGTTCTTC. The rearrangement uses TRBV7-2 and TRBJ2-1; D call uncertain. V shed 3 bases and J shed 5 bases, with 11 bases lying between them. The germline gives CDR1 SGHTA, CDR2 FQGNSA. The CDR3 spans 14 residues.

This clonotype was picked up a small number of times. The chain employs TRBV7-9 and TRBJ1-6, with D uncertain. The CDR3 sequence is 12 residues long. Germline V gene data show CDR1 as SEHNR and CDR2 as FQNEAQ (reference sequence). The CDR3 sequence: CGSRRENSPLHF. CDR3 nucleotide sequence: TGTGGCTCGCGAAGGGAGAATTCACCCCTCCACTTT.

This clonotype has more than one count but fewer than ten. V gene TRBV10-3 combines with J gene TRBJ1-4; 8 positions match TRBD1. This CDR3 spans 16 amino acids. With 2 bases clipped from V and 6 bases from J, the junction kept 8 bases outside the gene matches. Per germline, CDR1 ENHRY and CDR2 SYGVKD. DNA for the CDR3: TGTGCCATCAGTGAGGCGGACAGGGTCCAAGATGAAAAACTGTTTTTT. This translates into CAISEADRVQDEKLFF.

In this sample, this clonotype turned up many times. The genes are TRBV12-3 or TRBV12-4 and TRBJ2-3, with 10 bases that match TRBD2. J gave up 7 bases and V 6 bases, and 7 bases lay outside the gene matches. The CDR3 runs 14 residues. The CDR3 sequence: CASRLRLAGHTQYF. CDR3 in DNA: TGTGCCAGCAGACTCCGACTAGCGGGTCATACGCAGTATTTT.

Comment on this clonotype: This could be a read error, since a much larger clone is one nucleotide away. The chain combines TRBV12-3 or TRBV12-4 with TRBJ1-2, with D maybe TRBD1 (5 bases). V lost 7 bases, J lost 6 bases, and 21 bases lay in between. This CDR3 comprises 15 residues. The CDR3 sequence: CASNQGVGTIDGYTF. The DNA for the CDR3 is TGTGCCAGCAACCAAGGGGTTGGGACGATCGATGGCTACACCTTC.

This clonotype was seen ten or more times. The chain couples TRBV7-6 to TRBJ1-1, with no clear D. This CDR3 contains 13 residues. The V gene lost 5 bases and the J gene lost 0 bases, with 7 bases spanning the gap. CDR1 is SGHVS and CDR2 is FNYEAQ in the germline V gene. The CDR3 DNA is TGTGCCAGCAGCGCAGTTATGAACACTGAAGCTTTCTTT. It codes for CASSAVMNTEAFF.

J is TRBJ2-1 and V is TRBV18, with a weak D call TRBD2 (7 bases). CDR3 length: 14 residues. Germline CDR1 KGHSH, CDR2 LQKENI. V shed 8 bases and J shed 0 bases, with 11 bases lying between them. The CDR3 nucleotides are TGTGCCAGCCATGGGGGGGCCTCCTACAATGAGCAGTTCTTC. Residues: CASHGGASYNEQFF.

Comment on this clonotype: This may stem from a read error, because a much larger clone lies one nucleotide away. The J gene is TRBJ1-2, the V gene TRBV24-1; D possibly corresponds to TRBD1 (5 bases). V was trimmed by 0 bases and J by 6 bases, leaving 13 bases between them. Germline CDR1 is KGHDR and CDR2 is SFDVKD. The CDR3 is made up of 15 amino acids. The CDR3 DNA reads TGTGCCACCAGTGATTTGAATCAGGGATGGGATGGCTACACCTTC. It yields the protein CATSDLNQGWDGYTF.

The chain has TRBV5-5 and TRBJ2-3, with 10 bases aligning to TRBD1. The ends lost 1 base at V and 4 bases at J; junction bases unmatched: 6. This CDR3 has 16 amino acids. Germline CDR1 SGHKS, CDR2 YYEKEE (reference sequence). CDR3 protein: CASSLRTGGRSDTQYF. The DNA of the CDR3 is TGTGCCAGCAGCTTGCGGACAGGGGGTCGATCAGATACGCAGTATTTT.

This clonotype was found a few times. DNA for the CDR3: TGTGCCAGCAGCCAACTATGGAACACTGAAGCTTTCTTT. Protein sequence: CASSQLWNTEAFF. The chain employs TRBV14 and TRBJ1-1, with unresolved D. This CDR3 is 13 amino acids long. The germline CDR1 and CDR2 sequences are SGHDN and FVKESK. Trimming cost V 2 bases and J 1 base, with 5 bases left between them.

This clonotype has a count of ten or more. The V and J genes are TRBV11-2 and TRBJ2-5; 11 nucleotides match TRBD1. V lost 4 bases to trimming and J lost 2 bases; unmatched junction nucleotides: 9. The CDR3 has 17 amino acids. Germline CDR1 SGHAT, CDR2 FQNNGV. In DNA, the CDR3 is TGTGCCAGCAGCTCCGGGGGCGGGACAGGGGGACAAGAGACCCAGTACTTC. Amino acids: CASSSGGGTGGQETQYF. Complete variable domain (other parts from reference TRBV11-2 and TRBJ2-5): EAGVAQSPRYKIIEKRQSVAFWCNPISGHATLYWYQQILGQGPKLLIQFQNNGVVDDSQLPKDRFSAERLKGVDSTLKIQPAKLEDSAVYLCASSSGGGTGGQETQYFGPGTRLLVL.

As for this clonotype: A read error may account for a junction end that differs from germline. The V gene is TRBV15, the J gene TRBJ1-2; D gene ambiguous. The V gene's germline CDR1 is LNHNV and CDR2 YYDKDF (reference sequence). The CDR3 totals 12 residues. In DNA form, the CDR3 reads TGTGCCACCAGCAGAGAGAAGGTTAGCTACAACTTC. Translation gives CATSREKVSYNF.

This clonotype was counted ten times or more. J is TRBJ1-1 and V is TRBV28, with D possibly being TRBD1 (6 bases). The V gene's germline CDR1 is MDHEN and CDR2 SYDVKM. CDR3 size: 14 residues. Trimming took 8 bases from V and 9 from J, leaving 22 bases between them. The CDR3 DNA is TGTGCCAGCCTCGGGATGAGGGGGGCGTATCAAGCTTTCTTT. Its translation: CASLGMRGAYQAFF.

This clonotype showed up just a few times. The genes are TRBV11-3 and TRBJ1-1; D is possibly TRBD1 (5 bases). CDR1 is SGHNT and CDR2 is YENEEA in the germline V gene. The germline V and J ends were trimmed by 0 bases and 1 base, with 15 bases remaining between them. CDR3 length equals 17 residues. The CDR3 bases are TGTGCCAGCAGCTTAGATCGCCGGGCAGGGACGAACACTGAAGCTTTCTTT. This sequence encodes CASSLDRRAGTNTEAFF.

This clonotype was recorded at least ten times. The gene calls are TRBV12-3 or TRBV12-4 and TRBJ2-5, with D uncertain. This CDR3 spans 17 amino acids. Trimming stripped 0 bases from V and 2 bases from J, with 16 bases between. CDR3 protein: CASSLARGRLIQETQYF. In nucleotides, the CDR3 is TGTGCCAGCAGTTTAGCGCGAGGCAGGCTTATACAAGAGACCCAGTACTTC.

As to this clonotype: This may be a read error: a much more frequent sequence differs by one nucleotide. The gene calls are TRBV5-3 and TRBJ2-7; TRBD2 agrees at 10 bases. TRBV5-3 is an open reading frame whose function is uncertain. The CDR3 length is 16 residues. The CDR3 protein is CASSGRGTGPIYEQHF. The CDR3 DNA is TGTGCCAGCAGCGGGAGGGGGACAGGACCCATCTACGAGCAGCACTTC.

The rearrangement uses TRBV7-2 and TRBJ2-2; 11 bases agree with TRBD2. Germline CDR1 reads SGHTA; CDR2 reads FQGNSA. Trimming removed 5 bases from V and 6 bases from J; junction bases left unmatched: 8. The CDR3 extends over 16 amino acids. CDR3 residues: CASSPSGTSGSGELFF. The CDR3 DNA sequence: TGTGCCAGCAGCCCATCCGGGACTAGCGGATCCGGGGAGCTGTTTTTT.

At least ten counts were recorded for this clonotype. The rearrangement joins TRBV4-1 to TRBJ2-3, with TRBD2 identical over 7 bases. This CDR3 contains 14 residues. Germline V CDR1 and CDR2: MGHRA, YSYEKL. V trimming: 1 base; J trimming: 3 bases; junction bases outside the gene matches: 1. The CDR3 nucleotides are TGCGCCAGCAGCCAAGGGCGGGAGACAGATACGCAGTATTTT. It yields the protein CASSQGRETDTQYF.